The clone carrying this T cell receptor (beta chain) showed up just a few times. Its target is not known. TCRdb recomputed calls from the 5' RACE reads with MiXCR, one row per CDR3 protein. The table records about 57,000 distinct CDR3 sequences, 28% of them present only once. Germline CDR1 reads MDHEN; CDR2 reads SYDVKM. V was trimmed by 5 bases and J by 7 bases, leaving 10 bases between them. The length of the CDR3 is 12 residues. Study-level findings and limits: Greatest tumor Treg TCR overlap was with tumor naive CD4+ cells. The TCR gene usage of tumor memory CD4+ T cells clustered together with blood and lymph node memory CD4+ cells and with lymph node naive CD4+ cells.

The V call is TRBV28, the J call TRBJ2-3; D gene unclear. The receptor was derived from a female donor with breast cancer. Material for sequencing was tumor-infiltrating memory CD4+ T cells sorted from the breast tumor. Subset denoted: memory CD4+ T cells, CD4+CD45RO+CD25-. CDR3 in amino acids: CASSESGNTQYF. The CDR3 DNA follows: TGTGCCAGCAGTGAATCAGGAAATACGCAGTATTTT.